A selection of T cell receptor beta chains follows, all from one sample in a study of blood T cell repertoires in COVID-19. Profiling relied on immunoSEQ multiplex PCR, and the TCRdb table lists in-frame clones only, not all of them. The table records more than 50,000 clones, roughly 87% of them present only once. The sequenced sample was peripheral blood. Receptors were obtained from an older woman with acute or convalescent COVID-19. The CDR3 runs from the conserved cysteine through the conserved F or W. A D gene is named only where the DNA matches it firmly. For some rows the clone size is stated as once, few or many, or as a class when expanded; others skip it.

DNA: TGCGCCAGCAGCTCCATAGCGGGGGGATACAATGAGCAGTTCTTC
CDR3: CASSSIAGGYNEQFF
D: TRBD2
length: 15
size: .
J: TRBJ2-1
V: TRBV11-2

DNA: TGTGCCAGCACCAGACTAGCGGGGGGAATCTCTGGGGCCAACGTCCTGACTTTC
CDR3: CASTRLAGGISGANVLTF
D: TRBD2
length: 18
size: .
J: TRBJ2-6
V: TRBV2

DNA: TGTGCCATCAGTGAGTCGCTGACTAGTCATAACCACAATGAGCAGTTCTTC
CDR3: CAISESLTSHNHNEQFF
D: .
length: 17
size: .
J: TRBJ2-1
V: TRBV10-3

DNA: TGTGCCAGCAGTCCTGACAGGGGTAACTATGGCTACACCTTC
CDR3: CASSPDRGNYGYTF
D: TRBD1
length: 14
size: .
J: TRBJ1-2
V: TRBV2

DNA: TGTGCCAGTAAGGAGCAGCAAAGCACAGATACGCAGTATTTT
CDR3: CASKEQQSTDTQYF
D: .
length: 14
size: few
J: TRBJ2-3
V: TRBV19

DNA: TGTGCCAGCAGTGAAAGTACAGGGTCCTACGAGCAGTACTTC
CDR3: CASSESTGSYEQYF
D: .
length: 14
size: few
J: TRBJ2-7
V: TRBV2

DNA: TGTGCCAGCAGCGAAACAGGAGTCCCCACAGATACGCAGTATTTT
CDR3: CASSETGVPTDTQYF
D: .
length: 15
size: .
J: TRBJ2-3
V: TRBV9

DNA: TGTGCCAGCAGGGGGGACAGGGGCCCCCAAGAGACCCAGTACTTC
CDR3: CASRGDRGPQETQYF
D: TRBD1
length: 15
size: .
J: TRBJ2-5
V: TRBV2

DNA: TGTGCCTGGGAGGACAGGGGGAAGTATGGCTACACCTTC
CDR3: CAWEDRGKYGYTF
D: TRBD1
length: 13
size: .
J: TRBJ1-2
V: TRBV30

DNA: TGTGCCAGCAGTGGTAACCCGGGACTAGCGGGGGGAAATGAGCAGTTCTTC
CDR3: CASSGNPGLAGGNEQFF
D: TRBD2
length: 17
size: .
J: TRBJ2-1
V: TRBV6-1

DNA: TGTGCCAGCTCACCTATGGGCGGACAGGAGAACACTGAAGCTTTCTTT
CDR3: CASSPMGGQENTEAFF
D: TRBD1
length: 16
size: .
J: TRBJ1-1
V: TRBV18

DNA: TGTGCCAGCAGCCCGGCCGGGGCGGGGATCACAGATACGCAGTATTTT
CDR3: CASSPAGAGITDTQYF
D: .
length: 16
size: .
J: TRBJ2-3
V: TRBV3-1/TRBV3-2

DNA: TGTGCCAGCAGCCAAGGGCGGATCAATCAGCCCCAGCATTTT
CDR3: CASSQGRINQPQHF
D: .
length: 14
size: .
J: TRBJ1-5
V: TRBV3-1/TRBV3-2

DNA: TGTGCCAGCAGCCAACAGGGGGGTCAGCCCCAGCATTTT
CDR3: CASSQQGGQPQHF
D: TRBD1
length: 13
size: .
J: TRBJ1-5
V: TRBV12-3/TRBV12-4

DNA: TGTGCCAGCAGCCGACAGGGTTACACTGAAGCTTTCTTT
CDR3: CASSRQGYTEAFF
D: TRBD1
length: 13
size: once
J: TRBJ1-1
V: TRBV14

DNA: TGTGCCAGCAGCAAATCGGGGTATGAGCAGTTCTTC
CDR3: CASSKSGYEQFF
D: .
length: 12
size: few
J: TRBJ2-1
V: TRBV7-2

DNA: TGTGCCAGCACGGAAGGGAAGGGGGGGAATGAAAAACTGTTTTTT
CDR3: CASTEGKGGNEKLFF
D: .
length: 15
size: .
J: TRBJ1-4
V: TRBV25-1

DNA: TGCAGCGTTGCCTCCAGGGGAGGGTACGAGCAGTACTTC
CDR3: CSVASRGGYEQYF
D: .
length: 13
size: .
J: TRBJ2-7
V: TRBV29-1

DNA: TGTGCCTGGAGTGTACGAGACAGTTACTATGGCTACACCTTC
CDR3: CAWSVRDSYYGYTF
D: .
length: 14
size: .
J: TRBJ1-2
V: TRBV30

DNA: TGTGCCAGTTTCGGCGTGTGGAGGGCCGGGGCCAACGTCCTGACTTTC
CDR3: CASFGVWRAGANVLTF
D: .
length: 16
size: medium-sized
J: TRBJ2-6
V: TRBV19

DNA: TGTGCCAGCAGTGATGGGGGAGGGGTAATGAACACTGAAGCTTTCTTT
CDR3: CASSDGGGVMNTEAFF
D: .
length: 16
size: .
J: TRBJ1-1
V: TRBV6-1

DNA: TGTGCCTCTAGCTTAGGGGCACAGATACTTACTGAAGCTTTCTTT
CDR3: CASSLGAQILTEAFF
D: .
length: 15
size: .
J: TRBJ1-1
V: TRBV11-2

DNA: TGCGCCAGCTCCCCTTCCGGGACTAGCGGCTCAGATACGCAGTATTTT
CDR3: CASSPSGTSGSDTQYF
D: TRBD2
length: 16
size: .
J: TRBJ2-3
V: TRBV5-1

DNA: TGTGCCAGCAGCTCAGACTTCGGCTACGAGCAGTACTTC
CDR3: CASSSDFGYEQYF
D: .
length: 13
size: .
J: TRBJ2-7
V: TRBV6-6

DNA: TGTGCCAGCAGCCTCGAGACATATCCAGGGGTGGGCTACACCTTC
CDR3: CASSLETYPGVGYTF
D: .
length: 15
size: .
J: TRBJ1-2
V: TRBV7-9

DNA: TGCGCCAGCAGCCCAAGACAGAGACTGAACACTGAAGCTTTCTTT
CDR3: CASSPRQRLNTEAFF
D: .
length: 15
size: .
J: TRBJ1-1
V: TRBV5-1

DNA: TGCAGCGTTGACAGAACTAACTATGGCTACACCTTC
CDR3: CSVDRTNYGYTF
D: .
length: 12
size: .
J: TRBJ1-2
V: TRBV29-1

DNA: TGTGCCAGCAGCTTTAATCCAGGGGGCGGGGAGACCCAGTACTTC
CDR3: CASSFNPGGGETQYF
D: TRBD1
length: 15
size: .
J: TRBJ2-5
V: TRBV5-4

DNA: TGTGCCAGCAGTTCACCCCGACACAGGGTAAGGTATGGCTACACCTTC
CDR3: CASSSPRHRVRYGYTF
D: .
length: 16
size: .
J: TRBJ1-2
V: TRBV6-4

DNA: TGTGCCAGCAGCCCTAGCCCAGGGGCTGGCTACACCTTC
CDR3: CASSPSPGAGYTF
D: .
length: 13
size: medium-sized
J: TRBJ1-2
V: TRBV2